The sequence of this TCR beta chain was determined in a study of neurological immune-mediated disorders. Points from the study as a whole: Across subjects, no CDR3 amino acid sequence appeared in expanded clones of more than one subject, a finding that suggested private repertoires in all groups.

This clonotype was seen repeatedly, ten times or more. Antigen unknown. The CDR3 spans 14 residues. Trimming stripped 5 bases from V and 2 bases from J, with 13 bases between. The germline V gene encodes CDR1 SEHNR and CDR2 FQNEAQ (reference sequence). By 5'RACE with 10-nucleotide random UMIs, the cDNA was made. Using its own MiXCR run on the 5' RACE reads, TCRdb lists one record per CDR3 protein. The table lists tens of thousands of distinct CDR3 sequences, about an eighth of them singletons. From 2 million PBMCs stored at -80 C, the unsorted libraries were generated. The chain is built from TRBV7-9 and TRBJ2-7; D remains ambiguous. Sequences were obtained from PBMCs. The TCR was taken from a female donor in good health. CDR3 sequence (DNA): TGTGCCAGCAGCCCCCCGGCGGCTACCTACGAGCAGTACTTC. This translates into CASSPPAATYEQYF.